Below are 7 T cell receptor beta chains sequenced from a single sample in a study of prognosis after radiotherapy for stage I lung cancer. Researchers used two-round multiplex PCR to amplify TCR beta CDR3 starting from genomic DNA. TRBV and TRBJ genes each had their own specific primers in first-round PCR. TCRdb fed the multiplex PCR reads into MiXCR, producing one record per CDR3 protein. The repertoire holds 59,000 or so distinct CDR3 sequences, with less than 30% as singletons. The sequences come from PBMCs, collected before or after stereotactic body radiation therapy (not recorded which). These receptors were taken from a donor over 45 with non-small cell lung cancer.

This clonotype was seen at least ten times. The rearrangement links TRBV20-1 to TRBJ2-7, with no clear D. The CDR3 runs 14 residues. V lost 6 bases and J lost 5, with 20 bases in between. In germline, CDR1 is DFQATT, CDR2 SNEGSKA (reference sequence). The CDR3 is CSADPHGLGDEQYF. The CDR3 region has the DNA TGCAGTGCGGACCCTCATGGCCTGGGTGACGAGCAGTACTTC.

With regard to this clonotype: This sequence is one base from a far larger clone and is likely a read error. The V and J genes are TRBV6-4 and TRBJ2-2, with D hard to call. The CDR3 loop spans 15 amino acids. CDR1 and CDR2 from the germline V gene are MRHNA and SNTAGT. Trimming stripped 7 bases from V and 2 bases from J, with 14 bases between. The CDR3 bases are TGTGCCAGCATTGAAAAAAAGGCCAACACCGGGGAGCTGTTTTTT. It translates to CASIEKKANTGELFF.

This chain uses TRBV28 with TRBJ2-7; 7 bases line up with TRBD1. From germline, CDR1 is MDHEN and CDR2 SYDVKM. The CDR3 spans 14 residues. V was pared by 10 bases and J by 2 bases, with 11 bases of the junction left unmatched. The CDR3 nucleotides read TGTGCCATCAGGGCCGGGACAGTGCCCTACGAGCAGTACTTC. It codes for CAIRAGTVPYEQYF.

Details on this clonotype: A junction end diverges from the germline sequence, so it may reflect a read error. This chain connects TRBV5-1 to TRBJ2-3; 10 bases are shared with TRBD2. Germline values: CDR1 SGHRS, CDR2 YFSETQ. CDR3 length: 18 residues. The CDR3 DNA follows: TGCGCCAGCAGTTTGGCCGGGACTAGCGTGGGGGCAACAGATACGCAGTATTTT. It codes for CASSLAGTSVGATDTQYF.

To note about this clonotype: A much larger clone is a single base away; this may be a read error. V and J are TRBV6-2 or TRBV6-3 and TRBJ1-5; tentative D call: TRBD1 (5 bases). Germline loops: CDR1 MNHEY, CDR2 SVGEGT. This CDR3 region has 14 residues. V lost 8 bases and J 1 base, leaving 12 bases between the germline ends. Here the CDR3 DNA reads TGTGCCAGCGGAAGGGGAGGGAGCAATCAGCCCCAGCATTTT. Amino acid sequence: CASGRGGSNQPQHF.

This clonotype was counted ten times or more. This chain uses TRBV2 with TRBJ1-2, with TRBD1 matching 7 bases. The CDR3 consists of 14 residues. V dropped 3 bases and J dropped 4; count of bases not matched to a gene: 5. Germline values: CDR1 SNHLY, CDR2 FYNNEI. CDR3 bases: TGTGCCAGCAGTGACGGGACAGATCCCTATGGCTACACCTTC. Translation: CASSDGTDPYGYTF.

This clonotype was counted ten times or more. The J gene is TRBJ2-1, the V gene TRBV11-3; D remains unclear. V lost 5 bases to trimming and J lost 7 bases, with 12 bases between them. In germline, CDR1 is SGHNT, CDR2 YENEEA. The length of the CDR3 is 13 residues. In DNA, the CDR3 is TGTGCCAGCAGCATCGGACCATCGAATGAGCAGTTCTTC. Its protein is CASSIGPSNEQFF.